This TCR beta chain originates from a study of T cell clones after liver transplantation (dated by TCRdb to between 2017 and 2020). Notes on the research overall: Samples were obtained from ITN030ST, a randomized trial in which withdrawal of immunosuppression was attempted within 2 years of liver transplantation. After a pre-transplant mixed lymphocyte reaction, TCRbeta sequencing was used to pinpoint donor-reactive T cell clones, which were subsequently tracked in post-transplant blood. As an antigen-independent comparator for the donor-reactive sequences, third party-reactive TCRbeta sequences from pre-transplant MLRs were identified as well. Three of the eight recipients were HCV-positive; the others were transplanted for non-autoimmune, non-viral indications. Subjects received no induction therapy and standard immunosuppression until randomization at 12-24 months post-transplant. Tolerance meant complete immunosuppression withdrawal for at least one year without liver enzymes rising beyond twice the upper limit of normal. Blood samples were collected pre-transplant, pre-randomization before withdrawal, and post-randomization after either complete withdrawal or failed withdrawal. A cohort of 8 liver transplant recipients was studied, of whom 3 were classified as tolerant and 5 as non-tolerant.

Unstimulated PBMCs, after thawing, were stained for CD3, CD4 and CD8 and then FACS-sorted into CD3+CD4+ and CD3+CD8+ populations. Each of the 8 studied subjects was randomized to immunosuppression withdrawal. The Qiagen DNeasy Blood and Tissue Kit was used to isolate genomic DNA. This clone was observed once. Its target antigen remains unknown. Base quality data are lacking; no much larger clone is found one base away. High-throughput TCRbeta CDR3 sequencing of frozen genomic DNA was performed by immunoSEQ, including PCR amplification, mapping, bias correction and internal controls. Per the authors' processing: Only productive rearrangements were retained, and each unique TCRbeta sequence was defined by its CDR3 nucleotide sequence together with its V and J gene. For a sequence to be called donor-reactive, it needed a frequency of at least 0.01% and at least 5-fold expansion in CFSE-low cells compared with unstimulated pre-transplant cells. Minimum frequency thresholds were set for each subject based on the unstimulated sample with the lowest template count, ensuring at least 90% detection power. Repertoire turnover was measured by Jensen-Shannon divergence between the top 1000 TCRbeta sequences post- and pre-transplant. Two-sided Fisher's exact tests were used to test for changes in the detection of donor-reactive sequences. TCRdb limited this immuneACCESS table to in-frame rearrangements with V and J called. A share of clones is missing; checked studies link under half to unresolved V genes, and the rest is unexplained. Clone size and V and J calls were adopted from that table, with D and trimming inferred from the DNA. The sample has more than 75,000 clones on record, about 82% of them singletons. Approximately 0.45% of the sample belongs to the ten largest clones.

The CDR3 runs 14 residues from the cysteine to the phenylalanine. The DNA shown is the 42-base CDR3, in frame from base 1. V loses 7 bases at its end and J loses 3 bases; junction bases beyond the gene matches: 5. The germline V gene (reference sequence) yields LNHDA for CDR1 and SQIVND for CDR2. Points the paper makes about the study in general: Conclusions were preliminary, limited by small, heterogeneous patient numbers and non-standardized post-transplant time points. A greater decline was seen for donor-reactive sequences than for third party-reactive sequences, suggesting partial antigen-specific deletion unrelated to withdrawal success. Since no allograft tissue specimens were available, donor-reactive T cells may have migrated into the graft instead of being deleted. In 5 of 8 subjects, regardless of tolerance or HCV status, circulating donor-reactive CD4 TCRbeta sequences dropped significantly post-transplant. Low numbers of available donor cells limited the measurable donor-reactive repertoire in two subjects. When repertoire turnover was taken into account, detection of donor-reactive sequences was significantly reduced in 7 of 8 subjects for CD4 and in 8 of 8 subjects for CD8.

The clonotype was recovered from a human patient who received a liver transplant. Once a transplant has taken place, some T cells may be donor derived. This receptor chain uses TRBV19 and TRBJ1-5, and 8 junction bases match TRBD1. The source was CD4+ T cells from blood, collected approximately 3.5 years after liver transplant. The CDR3 region: CASIPDRDNQPQHF. The nucleotide sequence is given as TGTGCCAGTATCCCGGACAGGGACAATCAGCCCCAGCATTTT.